This T cell receptor beta chain was documented in a study of shared clonotypes between healthy human individuals. V lost 7 bases and J lost 1; bases outside the gene matches: 7. This CDR3 contains 17 residues. Germline V gene sequence: CDR1 ENHRY, CDR2 SYGVKD. The assay ran at deep level. Each subset's genomic DNA was split evenly across several immunoSEQ plates. Produced via immunoSEQ multiplex PCR; TCRdb's table is partial and in-frame only. The table shows roughly 500,000 clones, with more than 65% occurring only once. Study donors comprised healthy, HIV-negative adults devoid of recent acute infection or vaccination. Only Caucasian adults living in Nashville, Tennessee served as donors.

The sequencing input was PBMCs. The chain links TRBV10-3 to TRBJ2-2; TRBD2 aligns across 12 bases. This receptor was identified in a woman in her thirties or forties in good health. Some clones in this sample may be carry-over from other donors' samples. CDR3 DNA sequence: TGTGCCATCACCGGGACTAGCGGGCCCGGGAACACCGGGGAGCTGTTTTTT. This encodes CAITGTSGPGNTGELFF.